This T cell receptor beta chain was sequenced during a study of tumor-infiltrating lymphocytes in primary liver carcinoma. Turning to the study itself: Samples had roughly 3.65 to 8 million productive TCRbeta reads, comparable between tissue types.

This clonotype was found once. Its cognate antigen is unknown. At one of its ends the junction is not consistent with the germline gene, which may arise from a read error. The CDR3 has 15 amino acids. Germline CDR1 is SGHRS and CDR2 is YFSETQ. From approximately 530 ng of total RNA, TCR beta-specific cDNA was reverse-transcribed using a constant-region primer. Generation of the TCR beta libraries relied on three nested multiplex PCR rounds using slightly modified ARM-PCR. TRBV1-TRBV30 forward primers and a C-beta reverse primer were used in the first two PCR rounds, which each ran for around 11 cycles. TCRdb processed the multiplex PCR reads anew with MiXCR; each CDR3 protein has one entry. The sample contains about 200,000 distinct CDR3 sequences, around 85% of which appear only once. Extraction of RNA together with DNA used roughly 19-32 mg of unsorted bulk tissue. Without exception, tumor samples held over 75% viable tumor cells.

The study, taken as a whole, reports: Relative to tumor region pairs, the tumor-adjacent and tumor-blood pairs showed overlap that was lower.

The clonotype was recovered from a man aged 35 to 55 with primary liver carcinoma and hepatitis B virus infection. The sample was tumor tissue from primary liver carcinoma. This chain connects TRBV5-1 to TRBJ1-4; TRBD1 agrees at 8 bases. The CDR3 spells CAGSLGGQGDEKLFF. The CDR3 bases are TGCGCCGGCAGCTTGGGTGGACAGGGTGATGAAAAACTGTTTTTT.